A selection of T cell receptor beta chains follows, all from one sample in a study of T cells after yellow fever vaccination. TCRdb reprocessed the 5' RACE reads via MiXCR and lists one record per CDR3 protein. The table lists 360,000 or so distinct CDR3 sequences, around 10% of them singletons. The source was PBMCs, collected on the day of the first yellow fever vaccination. These receptors were taken from a man aged 18-30 years who received the YFV17D yellow fever vaccine. Each CDR3 is given with its conserved first and last residue. A D gene is named only where the DNA matches it firmly. Some rows mark clone size as missing; the rest say once, few, many or name a class of expanded clone.

>TRBV5-4|TRBD1|.|TRBJ1-1
CASRLTGGASEAFF
TGTGCCAGCAGGCTCACAGGGGGCGCTTCTGAAGCTTTCTTT
>TRBV6-1|.|.|TRBJ1-1
CASCIARGRCTEAFF
TGTGCCAGCTGCATTGCCCGGGGGCGATGCACTGAAGCTTTCTTT
>TRBV28|.|.|TRBJ2-3
CASSLLRRDEKHTQYF
TGTGCCAGCAGTCTTCTCCGTAGGGACGAGAAGCATACGCAGTATTTT
>TRBV4-1|.|.|TRBJ2-1
CASSQDWWNEQFF
TGCGCCAGCAGCCAAGATTGGTGGAATGAGCAGTTCTTC
>TRBV7-6|TRBD1|.|TRBJ1-2
CASSLDRGHSYTF
TGTGCCAGCAGCTTAGACAGGGGGCATAGCTACACCTTC
>TRBV6-5|TRBD1|.|TRBJ1-5
CASSLTGEVQPQHF
TGTGCCAGCAGTTTGACAGGGGAGGTTCAGCCCCAGCATTTT
>TRBV5-1|TRBD1|many|TRBJ2-3
CASRPRTGEATDTQYF
TGCGCCAGCAGACCCCGGACAGGGGAGGCAACAGATACGCAGTATTTT
>TRBV7-2|.|many|TRBJ1-3
CASSSDGGGGNTIYF
TGTGCCAGCAGCTCAGATGGGGGTGGTGGAAACACCATATATTTT
>TRBV29-1|TRBD2|many|TRBJ2-5
CSGGGSQETQYF
TGCAGCGGGGGGGGGTCACAAGAGACCCAGTACTTC
>TRBV6-1|.|.|TRBJ2-3
CASRPTGPDTQYF
TGTGCCAGCAGGCCCACGGGGCCAGATACGCAGTATTTT
>TRBV7-9|.|few|TRBJ1-2
CASSSGLSLNYGYTF
TGTGCCAGCAGCTCCGGACTATCTCTTAACTATGGCTACACCTTC
>TRBV4-2|TRBD2|few|TRBJ2-5
CASSPGGGQFVETQYF
TGTGCCAGCAGCCCGGGGGGGGGCCAGTTTGTTGAGACCCAGTACTTC
>TRBV20-1|.|few|TRBJ1-1
CSARAHLGLNTEAFF
TGCAGTGCTAGAGCCCATTTAGGGCTGAACACTGAAGCTTTCTTT
>TRBV2|.|few|TRBJ2-5
CASSVVWKGRARETQYF
TGTGCCAGCAGTGTTGTCTGGAAGGGTCGGGCACGAGAGACCCAGTACTTC
>TRBV15|TRBD2|few|TRBJ2-4
CATSVRLAENIQYF
TGTGCCACCAGCGTGCGGCTAGCGGAAAACATTCAGTACTTC
>TRBV18|TRBD1|.|TRBJ1-4
CASSQDRTEKLFF
TGTGCCAGCTCACAGGACAGGACAGAAAAACTGTTTTTT
>TRBV4-3|.|few|TRBJ2-5
CATPDLPQETQYF
TGCGCCACCCCAGACTTGCCACAAGAGACCCAGTACTTC
>TRBV5-5|.|few|TRBJ1-1
CASTRDGTEAFF
TGTGCCAGCACCCGAGACGGCACTGAAGCTTTCTTT
>TRBV27|.|few|TRBJ2-2
CASSFSENTGELFF
TGTGCCAGCAGTTTCTCAGAGAACACCGGGGAGCTGTTTTTT
>TRBV6-2/TRBV6-3|.|.|TRBJ1-5
CASSPGRNQPQHF
TGTGCCAGCAGTCCCGGCCGGAATCAGCCCCAGCATTTT
>TRBV9|.|.|TRBJ1-2
CASSPRLRAGYTF
TGTGCCAGCAGCCCCCGTTTAAGGGCAGGCTACACCTTC
>TRBV4-2|TRBD1|.|TRBJ1-1
CASSQFSTGDTEAFF
TGTGCCAGCAGCCAATTCTCGACAGGGGACACTGAAGCTTTCTTT
>TRBV18|.|.|TRBJ1-5
CASSHRDNQPQHF
TGTGCCAGCTCACACAGGGATAATCAGCCCCAGCATTTT
>TRBV9|.|.|TRBJ2-5
CASSSTGGQHETQYF
TGTGCCAGCAGCTCCACGGGGGGCCAACACGAGACCCAGTACTTC
>TRBV6-2/TRBV6-3|.|few|TRBJ1-2
CASSLDRTTHGYTF
TGTGCCAGCAGCCTTGACCGCACCACCCATGGCTACACCTTC
>TRBV4-1|.|few|TRBJ1-1
CASSQVENTEAFF
TGCGCCAGCAGCCAAGTAGAGAACACTGAAGCTTTCTTT
>TRBV20-1|.|.|TRBJ2-3
CSLSQSGTDTQYF
TGCAGCCTCAGCCAGTCAGGGACAGATACGCAGTATTTT
>TRBV12-3/TRBV12-4|TRBD2|.|TRBJ2-6
CASRRLSGAFSGANVLTF
TGTGCCAGCAGACGCCTAAGCGGGGCCTTCTCTGGGGCCAACGTCCTGACTTTC
>TRBV11-2|TRBD2|few|TRBJ2-2
CASSPRPLAGDPNTGELFF
TGTGCCAGCAGCCCTCGCCCACTAGCGGGGGACCCGAACACCGGGGAGCTGTTTTTT
>TRBV20-1|TRBD2|few|TRBJ2-1
CSARTSGGLYNEQFF
TGCAGTGCAAGGACTAGCGGGGGGCTATACAATGAGCAGTTCTTC
>TRBV9|.|.|TRBJ2-1
CASLGGANNEQFF
TGTGCCAGCTTAGGGGGGGCCAACAATGAGCAGTTCTTC
>TRBV12-3/TRBV12-4|.|many|TRBJ1-2
CASLGDGLGYTF
TGTGCCAGTCTCGGCGATGGACTCGGCTACACCTTC
>TRBV20-1|.|few|TRBJ2-1
CSARDPRIHNEQFF
TGCAGTGCTAGAGATCCGCGAATCCACAATGAGCAGTTCTTC
>TRBV10-3|.|few|TRBJ2-2
CAIKGDRPNTGELFF
TGTGCCATCAAGGGAGACAGGCCGAACACCGGGGAGCTGTTTTTT
>TRBV20-1|.|few|TRBJ1-1
CSAYLPGAATEAFF
TGCAGTGCTTACCTTCCAGGGGCTGCGACTGAAGCTTTCTTT